These 17 T cell receptor beta chains were all obtained from the same sample, sequenced in a study of cytomegalovirus exposure and HLA in healthy donors. In the PCR, 60 Vbeta and 13 Jbeta primers were used. Profiling relied on immunoSEQ multiplex PCR, and the TCRdb table lists in-frame clones only, not all of them. The sample includes roughly 150,000 clones, about 75% of them seen just once. Sequenced sample: PBMCs. Receptors originate from a man aged 18-30 years in good health and CMV-seropositive.

The chain joins TRBV18 to TRBJ2-2, with D unclear. V was trimmed by 3 bases and J by 3 bases, leaving 5 bases between them. The CDR3 is 13 amino acids. Germline V gene sequence: CDR1 KGHSH, CDR2 LQKENI. The CDR3 bases are TGTGCCAGCTCACCCCATGACACCGGGGAGCTGTTTTTT. Its protein is CASSPHDTGELFF.

This clone was detected only once. The genes are TRBV30 and TRBJ2-1, with D uncertain. V lost 8 bases to trimming and J lost 1 base, with 6 bases between them. CDR3 length: 11 residues. In germline, CDR1 is GTSNPN, CDR2 SVGIG (reference sequence). The CDR3 DNA sequence: TGTGCCAGCGAATCCTACAATGAGCAGTTCTTC. It encodes CASESYNEQFF.

This chain links TRBV6-1 with TRBJ2-5; the D gene is possibly TRBD2 (6 bases). The CDR3 has 15 residues. The germline CDR1 and CDR2 sequences are MNHNS and SASEGT. Trimming took 6 bases from V and 4 from J, leaving 18 bases between them. CDR3 coding DNA: TGTGCCAGCAGCTTCCTGCGGGGTAGCGCAGAGACCCAGTACTTC. Encoded protein: CASSFLRGSAETQYF.

V is TRBV5-1 and J is TRBJ2-7, with 9 bases lining up with TRBD1. The V and J ends lost 4 bases and 7 bases, in that order; junction bases with no gene match: 6. In germline, CDR1 is SGHRS, CDR2 YFSETQ. CDR3 length: 13 residues. CDR3 in amino acids: CASSLGTGMEQYF. In nucleotides, the CDR3 is TGCGCCAGCAGCCTGGGGACAGGGATGGAGCAGTACTTC.

This clone was counted between two and nine times. The CDR3: CASSFSNYGYTF. The CDR3 DNA reads as TGTGCCAGCAGTTTCTCGAACTATGGCTACACCTTC. The rearrangement uses TRBV28 and TRBJ1-2; D is unclear. Germline V CDR1 and CDR2: MDHEN, SYDVKM. CDR3 length equals 12 residues. V was pared by 3 bases and J by 2 bases, with 4 bases between.

The sample holds a few counts of this clone. The chain links TRBV30 to TRBJ1-5; 9 positions match TRBD1. The CDR3 loop spans 14 amino acids. CDR1 and CDR2 from the germline V gene are GTSNPN and SVGIG (reference sequence). The V segment lost 1 base and the J segment 6 bases; nucleotides outside the gene matches: 4. DNA for the CDR3: TGTGCCTGGAGTGGTGGACAGGGGAGTCAGCCCCAGCATTTT. Protein: CAWSGGQGSQPQHF.

The chain recombines TRBV6-5 with TRBJ1-5; TRBD1 matches 7 bases. The CDR3 contains 14 residues. Per germline, CDR1 MNHEY and CDR2 SVGAGI. V lost 5 bases and J lost 7; bases outside the gene matches: 8. The CDR3 here is CASSPTGVGQPQHF. In DNA, the CDR3 is TGTGCCAGCAGTCCCACAGGGGTTGGCCAGCCCCAGCATTTT.

The V gene is TRBV27, the J gene TRBJ2-7; possible D gene TRBD2, 6 bases. The CDR3 runs 16 residues. Germline V gene lookup returns CDR1 MNHEY and CDR2 SMNVEV (reference sequence). The V and J ends lost 8 bases and 3 bases respectively, with 23 bases between them. For the CDR3, the DNA is TGTGCCAGCTCTGCTTTAAGGAGGGGCAGAGACTACGAGCAGTACTTC. Its translation is CASSALRRGRDYEQYF.

The gene calls are TRBV9 and TRBJ2-3, with unresolved D. Germline V lookup: CDR1 SGDLS, CDR2 YYNGEE. The CDR3 sequence is 15 residues long. Deletions cut 0 bases from V and 1 base from J, with 9 bases between. The CDR3 sequence is CASSVGAQRTDTQYF. Here the CDR3 DNA reads TGTGCCAGCAGCGTAGGGGCTCAACGCACAGATACGCAGTATTTT.

The J gene is TRBJ2-7, the V gene TRBV4-1, with D possibly being TRBD1 (5 bases). The CDR3 spans 16 residues. Germline CDR1 reads MGHRA; CDR2 reads YSYEKL. The V and J ends lost 1 base and 3 bases respectively, with 16 bases between them. In nucleotides, the CDR3 is TGCGCCAGCAGCCAAGTTCCGGCAGGGATTATCTACGAGCAGTACTTC. Translation: CASSQVPAGIIYEQYF.

V usage is TRBV4-1 and J usage is TRBJ2-7, with TRBD1 matching over 10 bases. Germline CDR1 MGHRA, CDR2 YSYEKL. Trimming removed 4 bases from V and 3 bases from J; junction bases left unmatched: 12. The CDR3 runs 17 residues. The CDR3 DNA reads as TGCGCCAGCAGCCTCTCCCTAAGGGGACAGGGGAACTACGAGCAGTACTTC. The encoded protein is CASSLSLRGQGNYEQYF.

The gene calls are TRBV28 and TRBJ1-4; D possibly corresponds to TRBD1 (5 bases). The CDR3 is made up of 13 amino acids. CDR1 and CDR2 from the germline V gene are MDHEN and SYDVKM. V was shortened by 6 bases and J by 4 bases, with 9 bases between the two germline ends. Here the CDR3 reads CASSLQGNEKLFF. CDR3 nucleotide sequence: TGTGCCAGCAGCCTCCAGGGTAATGAAAAACTGTTTTTT.

This clone is a singleton in its sample. This chain uses TRBV7-2 with TRBJ1-5; D gene ambiguous. The CDR3 length is 12 residues. Per the germline V gene, CDR1 is SGHTA and CDR2 is FQGNSA. The V end was cut by 3 bases, the J end by 6 bases, with 6 bases between. CDR3 DNA: TGTGCCAGCAGCTTTATCAGTCAGCCCCAGCATTTT. Protein sequence: CASSFISQPQHF. Full variable domain (rest looked up from reference TRBV7-2 and TRBJ1-5): GAGVSQSPSNKVTEKGKDVELRCDPISGHTALYWYRQSLGQGLEFLIYFQGNSAPDKSGLPSDRFSAERTGGSVSTLTIQRTQQEDSAVYLCASSFISQPQHFGDGTRLSIL.

The chain employs TRBV27 and TRBJ2-3; D is perhaps TRBD2 (5 bases). The CDR3 contains 16 residues. The germline gives CDR1 MNHEY, CDR2 SMNVEV (reference sequence). Trimming pared 2 bases from V and 2 bases from J, leaving 14 bases between. The CDR3 loop reads CASSLISGIATDTQYF. CDR3 nucleotides: TGTGCCAGCAGTTTAATAAGCGGAATAGCCACAGATACGCAGTATTTT.

This clone was seen a few times. The V call is TRBV14, the J call TRBJ2-3, with D maybe TRBD1 (5 bases). The germline V and J ends were trimmed by 3 bases and 0 bases, with 16 bases remaining between them. Germline CDR1 reads SGHDN; CDR2 reads FVKESK. The CDR3 length is 17 residues. The CDR3: CASSQFVQQESTDTQYF. In nucleotides, the CDR3 is TGTGCCAGCAGCCAGTTTGTCCAACAGGAGAGCACAGATACGCAGTATTTT.

This rearrangement joins TRBV9 to TRBJ1-3; TRBD1 matches 7 bases. V lost 3 bases, J lost 0 bases, and 6 bases stayed unmatched. The germline CDR1 and CDR2 sequences are SGDLS and YYNGEE. The CDR3 sequence is 16 residues long. The CDR3 here is CASSGQGIYSGNTIYF. CDR3 DNA: TGTGCCAGCAGCGGACAGGGTATTTACTCTGGAAACACCATATATTTT.

The CDR3 sequence is CASSLLNLGRLATNEQFF. The CDR3, as DNA: TGTGCCAGCAGTTTATTAAATTTGGGGAGGCTAGCGACGAATGAGCAGTTCTTC. The V gene is TRBV28, the J gene TRBJ2-1; D possibly corresponds to TRBD2 (6 bases). Germline V gene data show CDR1 as MDHEN and CDR2 as SYDVKM. V was trimmed by 1 base and J by 7 bases, leaving 23 bases between them. The CDR3 loop spans 18 amino acids.